The 27 T cell receptor beta chains given below trace back to one sample, sequenced in a study of neoadjuvant anti-PD-1 for oral cavity cancer. Libraries were prepared by immunoSEQ multiplex PCR; TCRdb keeps only in-frame clonotypes and omits some of them. There are 72,000 or so clones in the sample; about four fifths occur only once, and around 3.7% lies in the top ten. Here the sequenced sample was PBMCs, taken before nivolumab (anti-PD-1) treatment. These receptors were taken from a person aged 40 to 85 with oral cavity squamous cell carcinoma.

The chain joins TRBV6-1 to TRBJ2-1, with TRBD2 matching 10 bases. This CDR3 comprises 15 residues. Germline trimming cut 7 bases from V and 5 bases from J; bases unmatched to any gene: 8. Germline V lookup: CDR1 MNHNS, CDR2 SASEGT. The CDR3 DNA follows: TGTGCCAGCATGAGCGGGGGGGTTCCCAACAATGAGCAGTTCTTC. Its translation: CASMSGGVPNNEQFF.

The genes are TRBV9 and TRBJ1-1; D might be TRBD1 (6 bases). CDR1 is SGDLS and CDR2 is YYNGEE in the germline V gene. V was trimmed by 0 bases and J by 0 bases, leaving 12 bases between them. CDR3 size: 16 residues. The DNA of the CDR3 is TGTGCCAGCAGCGTAGAGCCCCAGGGGCTGAACACTGAAGCTTTCTTT. It encodes CASSVEPQGLNTEAFF.

In this sample, this clone turned up a few times. The chain links TRBV11-2 to TRBJ2-7; 9 nucleotides match TRBD2. Germline trimming cut 2 bases from V and 3 bases from J; bases unmatched to any gene: 17. The CDR3 length is 19 residues. CDR1 and CDR2 (germline): SGHAT, FQNNGV. This CDR3 reads CASSLSGGTGDHRIYEQYF. CDR3 DNA sequence: TGTGCCAGCAGCTTAAGCGGGGGGACGGGAGACCACAGAATCTACGAGCAGTACTTC.

The chain is built from TRBV9 and TRBJ2-1, with 11 nucleotides matching TRBD2. V dropped 6 bases and J dropped 1; count of bases not matched to a gene: 6. There are 16 residues in the CDR3. Germline V CDR1 and CDR2: SGDLS, YYNGEE. DNA of the CDR3: TGTGCCAGCAAGGAATTAGCGGGAGGGTCCTACAATGAGCAGTTCTTC. Translating it yields CASKELAGGSYNEQFF.

The V and J genes are TRBV28 and TRBJ1-1, with D uncertain. Trimming left V 7 bases short and J 4 bases short, with 13 bases between. Germline CDR1 is MDHEN and CDR2 is SYDVKM. The CDR3 totals 13 residues. The CDR3 is CASTEASTTEAFF. CDR3 nucleotide sequence: TGTGCCAGCACCGAGGCCTCTACCACTGAAGCTTTCTTT.

V is TRBV6-5 and J is TRBJ1-4, with D possibly TRBD1 on 5 matching bases. The V end was cut by 4 bases, the J end by 5 bases, with 14 bases between. CDR1 MNHEY and CDR2 SVGAGI come from the germline V gene. This CDR3 is 15 amino acids long. CDR3 DNA sequence: TGTGCCAGCAGTTCTCATACAGGAGGGAATGAAAAACTGTTTTTT. Its protein is CASSSHTGGNEKLFF.

The rearrangement joins TRBV6-5 to TRBJ1-2; 7 nucleotides align to TRBD1. Germline V lookup: CDR1 MNHEY, CDR2 SVGAGI. V trimming: 0 bases; J trimming: 4 bases; junction bases outside the gene matches: 5. The CDR3 contains 15 residues. The CDR3, as DNA: TGTGCCAGCAGTTACTCGATCGCAGGGGGCTATGGCTACACCTTC. Protein sequence: CASSYSIAGGYGYTF.

V is TRBV25-1 and J is TRBJ1-2, with 7 bases lining up with TRBD1. From germline, CDR1 is MGHDK and CDR2 SYGVNS. The V segment lost 0 bases and the J segment 8 bases; nucleotides outside the gene matches: 6. CDR3 size: 14 residues. The CDR3 nucleotides read TGTGCCAGCAGTGAATATGTAGGGGGCCGGGGCTACACCTTC. This codes for CASSEYVGGRGYTF.

V usage is TRBV10-3 and J usage is TRBJ2-5; perhaps TRBD2 as D (6 bases). Trimming removed 2 bases at V and 3 bases at J, with 7 bases between. CDR1 ENHRY and CDR2 SYGVKD come from the germline V gene. The CDR3 is 13 amino acids. The CDR3: CAISETSKETQYF. The CDR3 DNA reads TGTGCCATCAGTGAGACTAGCAAAGAGACCCAGTACTTC.

The V call is TRBV15, the J call TRBJ2-1; D is unclear. The V end lost 1 base, the J end lost 11 bases, and 27 bases lay between the germline ends. CDR3 length: 18 amino acids. CDR1 is LNHNV and CDR2 is YYDKDF in the germline V gene (reference sequence). The CDR3 here is CATSRALSMRHTTIKQFF. The CDR3 region has the DNA TGTGCCACCAGCAGAGCTTTATCGATGAGACACACTACTATAAAGCAGTTCTTC.

CDR3 bases: TGTGCCAGCTCACCACCGGGGGGGAGAAGCTCCTACGAGCAGTACTTC. It specifies CASSPPGGRSSYEQYF. The J gene is TRBJ2-7, the V gene TRBV18; 7 bases align to TRBD2. This CDR3 comprises 16 residues. The germline V gene has CDR1 KGHSH and CDR2 LQKENI. Trimming removed 0 bases from V and 0 bases from J; junction bases left unmatched: 5.

The chain recombines TRBV5-4 with TRBJ1-1; TRBD1 is a possible D gene (5 bases). With 4 bases removed from V and 0 bases from J, the gap between germline ends came to 16 bases. The CDR3 consists of 16 residues. Germline lookup yields CDR1 SGHNT and CDR2 YYREEE (reference sequence). The CDR3 nucleotides are TGTGCCAGCAGCGGGGGGACCCAACGGGTGAACACTGAAGCTTTCTTT. It encodes CASSGGTQRVNTEAFF.

The V and J genes are TRBV11-2 and TRBJ1-1; no clear D gene. Germline V gene sequence: CDR1 SGHAT, CDR2 FQNNGV. V was pared by 1 base and J by 3 bases, with 9 bases between. CDR3 length equals 14 residues. The CDR3 protein is CASSLVVGDTEAFF. The CDR3 coding sequence is TGTGCCAGCAGCTTAGTAGTCGGGGACACTGAAGCTTTCTTT.

This clone has more than one count but fewer than ten. V and J are TRBV10-1 and TRBJ1-1, with 9 bases aligning to TRBD1. Germline V gene lookup returns CDR1 WNHNN and CDR2 SYGVQD (reference sequence). CDR3 length: 17 amino acids. Trimming took 6 bases from V and 5 from J; bases not matched to a gene: 16. In DNA, the CDR3 is TGCGCCAGCAGGCTTACCGGGACAGGGAATGGAGGGACTGAAGCTTTCTTT. Protein sequence: CASRLTGTGNGGTEAFF.

V gene TRBV7-9 combines with J gene TRBJ2-7; D tentatively reads TRBD1 or TRBD2 (6 bases each). This CDR3 contains 15 residues. V was clipped by 5 bases and J by 5 bases, with 19 bases between them. Germline V CDR1 and CDR2: SEHNR, FQNEAQ (reference sequence). The CDR3 DNA sequence: TGTGCCAGCAGCCAGGGCGGAGGGGGAGAAAACGAGCAGTACTTC. It encodes CASSQGGGGENEQYF. Full variable domain (remainder filled in from reference TRBV7-9 and TRBJ2-7): DTGVSQNPRHKITKRGQNVTFRCDPISEHNRLYWYRQTLGQGPEFLTYFQNEAQLEKSRLLSDRFSAERPKGSFSTLEIQRTEQGDSAMYLCASSQGGGGENEQYFGPGTRLTVT.

The chain links TRBV4-1 to TRBJ2-3; tentatively, D is TRBD1 or TRBD2 (5 bases each). The V gene's germline CDR1 is MGHRA and CDR2 YSYEKL. The V gene lost 1 base and the J gene lost 4 bases, with 12 bases spanning the gap. The CDR3 is 15 amino acids. DNA for the CDR3: TGCGCCAGCAGCCAAGCAAGGGGAGTTCCAGATACGCAGTATTTT. This codes for CASSQARGVPDTQYF.

This chain links TRBV28 with TRBJ2-7; D uncertain. The CDR3 loop spans 12 amino acids. Germline assignment: CDR1 MDHEN and CDR2 SYDVKM. Trimming left V 6 bases short and J 2 bases short, with 8 bases between. The DNA of the CDR3 is TGTGCCAGCAGGGACCGCGCCTACGAGCAGTACTTC. Its translation: CASRDRAYEQYF. Combining the CDR3 with reference TRBV28 and TRBJ2-7 gives the whole variable domain DVKVTQSSRYLVKRTGEKVFLECVQDMDHENMFWYRQDPGLGLRLIYFSYDVKMKEKGDIPEGYSVSREKKERFSLILESASTNQTSMYLCASRDRAYEQYFGPGTRLTVT.

The rearrangement joins TRBV2 to TRBJ2-1; 8 bases line up with TRBD2. Per the germline V gene, CDR1 is SNHLY and CDR2 is FYNNEI. The trim removed 6 bases at V and 0 bases at J, leaving 13 bases unmatched. The CDR3 covers 18 residues. The CDR3 protein is CASRNSGGLASSYNEQFF. The CDR3 DNA reads TGTGCCAGCAGAAACAGCGGGGGATTAGCGAGCTCCTACAATGAGCAGTTCTTC.

The V and J genes are TRBV2 and TRBJ2-2, with TRBD2 identical over 10 bases. The germline gives CDR1 SNHLY, CDR2 FYNNEI. With 5 bases clipped from V and 5 bases from J, the junction kept 8 bases outside the gene matches. This CDR3 comprises 16 residues. The DNA for the CDR3 is TGTGCCAGCAGTCTTCCGGGACTAGCGAGGACCGGGGAGCTGTTTTTT. It codes for CASSLPGLARTGELFF.

The gene calls are TRBV4-1 and TRBJ1-2; TRBD1 is a possible D gene (5 bases). CDR1 and CDR2 from the germline V gene are MGHRA and YSYEKL. This CDR3 has 14 residues. The V end was cut by 0 bases, the J end by 4 bases, with 9 bases between. CDR3 region: CASSQERGGYGYTF. Here the CDR3 DNA reads TGCGCCAGCAGCCAAGAACGGGGGGGCTATGGCTACACCTTC.

The chain recombines TRBV5-1 with TRBJ1-1; perhaps TRBD1 as D (5 bases). Trimming shortened V by 4 bases and J by 1 base, and 11 bases separated the two germline ends. The CDR3 runs to 14 residues. Germline V CDR1 and CDR2: SGHRS, YFSETQ. CDR3 bases: TGCGCCAGCAGCGCGTGGCAGGGGAACACTGAAGCTTTCTTT. Residues: CASSAWQGNTEAFF.

The chain is built from TRBV11-2 and TRBJ1-2, with D hard to call. CDR1 is SGHAT and CDR2 is FQNNGV in the germline V gene. The CDR3 sequence is 11 residues long. Trimming stripped 3 bases from V and 5 bases from J, with 4 bases between. In DNA form, the CDR3 reads TGTGCCAGCAGCTTCAGTTATGGCTACACCTTC. It translates to CASSFSYGYTF.

This clone was recorded only once. V and J are TRBV25-1 and TRBJ2-3; 8 positions match TRBD1. From germline, CDR1 is MGHDK and CDR2 SYGVNS. Trimming removed 5 bases from V and 1 base from J; junction bases left unmatched: 2. The CDR3 runs to 14 residues. The CDR3 region is CASSLDRGTDTQYF. DNA of the CDR3: TGTGCCAGCAGTCTGGACAGGGGCACAGATACGCAGTATTTT.

A few counts support this clone. V is TRBV6-1 and J is TRBJ1-2; D is possibly TRBD1 (5 bases). CDR1 is MNHNS, CDR2 SASEGT, per germline. This CDR3 spans 13 amino acids. V lost 3 bases to trimming and J lost 4 bases, with 9 bases between them. The CDR3 loop is CASSDFQGYGYTF. CDR3 nucleotides: TGTGCCAGCAGTGATTTCCAGGGCTATGGCTACACCTTC.

The rearrangement uses TRBV10-3 and TRBJ2-3; the match to TRBD2 covers 7 bases. CDR3 length equals 15 residues. The germline gives CDR1 ENHRY, CDR2 SYGVKD. Trimming removed 5 bases from V and 1 base from J; junction bases left unmatched: 6. The CDR3 DNA follows: TGTGCCATCAGTTTGCGGGAGAGAGGCACAGATACGCAGTATTTT. The encoded protein is CAISLRERGTDTQYF.

The V call is TRBV4-1, the J call TRBJ1-2, with no clear D. The V end lost 0 bases, the J end lost 5 bases, and 16 bases lay between the germline ends. The CDR3 runs to 16 residues. The germline V gene has CDR1 MGHRA and CDR2 YSYEKL. DNA for the CDR3: TGCGCCAGCAGCCAAGATAGGAGGGTCCTAGGGTATGGCTACACCTTC. Translating gives CASSQDRRVLGYGYTF.

CDR3 sequence: CASSELKGSSGANVLTF. In DNA form, the CDR3 reads TGTGCCAGCAGTGAATTGAAGGGGAGCTCTGGGGCCAACGTCCTGACTTTC. This chain connects TRBV6-1 to TRBJ2-6; the D call may be TRBD1 or TRBD2 (5 bases each). The CDR3 runs to 17 residues. Trimming removed 2 bases from V and 0 bases from J, with 11 bases in between. The germline gives CDR1 MNHNS, CDR2 SASEGT.